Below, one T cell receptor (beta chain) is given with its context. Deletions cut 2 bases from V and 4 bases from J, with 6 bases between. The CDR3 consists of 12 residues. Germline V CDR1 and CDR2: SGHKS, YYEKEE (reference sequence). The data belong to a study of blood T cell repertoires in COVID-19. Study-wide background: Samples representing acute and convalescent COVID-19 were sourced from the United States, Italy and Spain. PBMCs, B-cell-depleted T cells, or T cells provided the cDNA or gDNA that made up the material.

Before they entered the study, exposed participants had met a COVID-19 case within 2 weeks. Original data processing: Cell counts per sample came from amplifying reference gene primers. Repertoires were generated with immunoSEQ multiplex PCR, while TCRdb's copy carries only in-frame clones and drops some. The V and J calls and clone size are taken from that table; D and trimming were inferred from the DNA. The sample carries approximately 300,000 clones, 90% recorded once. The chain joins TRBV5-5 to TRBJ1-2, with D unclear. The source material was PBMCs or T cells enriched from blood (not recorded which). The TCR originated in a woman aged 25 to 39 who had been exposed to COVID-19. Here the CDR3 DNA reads TGTGCCAGCAGCTTTTACTCCTATGGCTACACCTTC. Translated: CASSFYSYGYTF.